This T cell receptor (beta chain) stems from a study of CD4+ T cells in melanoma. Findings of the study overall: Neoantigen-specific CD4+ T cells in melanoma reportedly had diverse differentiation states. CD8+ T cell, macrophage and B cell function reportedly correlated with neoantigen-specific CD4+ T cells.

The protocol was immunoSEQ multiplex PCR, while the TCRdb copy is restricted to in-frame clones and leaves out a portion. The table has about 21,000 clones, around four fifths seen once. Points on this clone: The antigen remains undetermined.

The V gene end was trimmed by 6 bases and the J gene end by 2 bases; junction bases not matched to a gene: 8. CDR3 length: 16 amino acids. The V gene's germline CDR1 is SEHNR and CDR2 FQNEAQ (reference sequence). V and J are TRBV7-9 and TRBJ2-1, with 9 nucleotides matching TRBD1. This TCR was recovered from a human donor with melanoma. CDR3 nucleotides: TGTGCCAGCAGTTATATCGACAGGGGGACCTACAATGAGCAGTTCTTC. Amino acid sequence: CASSYIDRGTYNEQFF.